The 26 T cell receptor beta chains below were found in one sample sequenced in a study of blood T cell repertoires in COVID-19. The repertoire was sequenced with immunoSEQ multiplex PCR; TCRdb's copy has only in-frame clones and lacks some. The sample comprises some 89,000 clones, roughly 84% of which are singletons, and approximately 10% rests with the top ten. Material for sequencing was peripheral blood. These receptors came from a man in his 70s with acute or convalescent COVID-19.

The V gene is TRBV9, the J gene TRBJ2-3; the D gene is possibly TRBD2 (7 bases). The length of the CDR3 is 16 residues. From germline, CDR1 is SGDLS and CDR2 YYNGEE. V was clipped by 3 bases and J by 3 bases, with 17 bases between them. The chain's CDR3 is CASSDPRGGATDTQYF. The CDR3 DNA reads as TGTGCCAGCAGCGACCCTCGTGGGGGGGCGACAGATACGCAGTATTTT.

This chain links TRBV3-1 (or the pseudogene TRBV3-2) with TRBJ2-5, with TRBD2 identical over 11 bases. Germline CDR1 reads LGHDT; CDR2 reads YNNKEL (reference sequence). The ends lost 2 bases at V and 2 bases at J; junction bases unmatched: 1. CDR3 size: 15 residues. In DNA, the CDR3 is TGTGCCAGCAGCCAAACTAGCGGGGGTCAAGAGACCCAGTACTTC. The encoded protein is CASSQTSGGQETQYF.

This clone was counted a single time. CDR3 residues: CASSEAFNQPQHF. In DNA, the CDR3 is TGTGCCAGCAGTGAAGCCTTCAATCAGCCCCAGCATTTT. The chain carries TRBV6-1 and TRBJ1-5; no clear D. The CDR3 is 13 amino acids. The V gene's germline CDR1 is MNHNS and CDR2 SASEGT. Trimming removed 0 bases at V and 3 bases at J, with 3 bases between.

The rearrangement links TRBV5-4 to TRBJ1-1; a possible D gene is TRBD1 (6 bases). CDR3 length: 13 residues. The germline CDR1 and CDR2 sequences are SGHNT and YYREEE (reference sequence). Deletions cut 3 bases from V and 5 bases from J, with 11 bases between. DNA for the CDR3: TGTGCCAGCAGCTCCCAGGGGTGGACTGAAGCTTTCTTT. Translated, it gives CASSSQGWTEAFF.

The rearrangement links TRBV7-8 to TRBJ2-3; perhaps TRBD2 as D (5 bases). The CDR3 is 11 amino acids. Trimming took 1 base from V and 10 from J, leaving 6 bases between them. The germline V gene encodes CDR1 SGHVS and CDR2 FQNEAQ. The CDR3 region is CASSLVEAQYF. In DNA form, the CDR3 reads TGTGCCAGCAGCTTAGTGGAGGCGCAGTATTTT. Variable domain in full (rest from reference TRBV7-8 and TRBJ2-3): GAGVSQSPRYKVAKRGQDVALRCDPISGHVSLFWYQQALGQGPEFLTYFQNEAQLDKSGLPSDRFFAERPEGSVSTLKIQRTQQEDSAVYLCASSLVEAQYFGPGTRLTVL.

The chain combines TRBV19 with TRBJ1-1; TRBD1 aligns across 9 bases. The V and J ends lost 3 bases and 11 bases, in that order; junction bases with no gene match: 7. CDR3 length: 13 residues. The germline CDR1 and CDR2 sequences are LNHDA and SQIVND (reference sequence). The CDR3 loop is CASSISDRGKAFF. The CDR3 nucleotides are TGTGCCAGTAGTATCTCGGACAGGGGTAAGGCTTTCTTT.

The chain uses TRBV6-6 and TRBJ2-7; D perhaps matches TRBD2 (6 bases). The CDR3 has 13 residues. Germline lookup yields CDR1 MNHNY and CDR2 SVGAGI (reference sequence). The V end was cut by 11 bases, the J end by 5 bases, with 19 bases between. DNA for the CDR3: TGTGCCTCTTCACTGGAGGGGAGGAACGAGCAGTACTTC. It yields the protein CASSLEGRNEQYF.

This clone was seen more than once but under ten times. The rearrangement uses TRBV3-1 (or the pseudogene TRBV3-2) and TRBJ1-5; D call uncertain. Between the trimmed V and J ends, which lost 4 bases and 7 bases, there was a span of 14 bases. Germline CDR1 and CDR2: LGHDT and YNNKEL (reference sequence). This CDR3 region has 14 residues. CDR3 DNA sequence: TGTGCCAGCAGCCCCGACATGACAACCCAGCCCCAGCATTTT. It codes for CASSPDMTTQPQHF.

The chain joins TRBV4-1 to TRBJ1-2, with a weak D call TRBD1 (5 bases). The CDR3 length is 14 residues. Germline values: CDR1 MGHRA, CDR2 YSYEKL. Trimming removed 4 bases at V and 6 bases at J, with 15 bases between. CDR3 sequence (DNA): TGCGCCAGCAGCCGGGATGGCAGGGTCCATGGCTACACCTTC. Translated: CASSRDGRVHGYTF.

The J gene is TRBJ2-1, the V gene TRBV28; 11 nucleotides line up with TRBD2. CDR3 length equals 14 residues. Germline CDR1 reads MDHEN; CDR2 reads SYDVKM. Trimming took 1 base from V and 15 from J; bases not matched to a gene: 8. The CDR3 loop reads CASSLLAGGPILFF. In nucleotides, the CDR3 is TGTGCCAGCAGTTTATTAGCGGGGGGGCCGATCCTGTTCTTC.

This chain joins TRBV2 and TRBJ2-1; 11 bases map to TRBD2. V was clipped by 5 bases and J by 6 bases; unmatched bases: 9. Germline CDR1 and CDR2: SNHLY and FYNNEI. CDR3 length: 16 residues. The CDR3, as DNA: TGTGCCAGCAGTCGTAGCGGGGGGGCCCTTTCCAATGAGCAGTTCTTC. Encoded protein: CASSRSGGALSNEQFF.

The chain employs TRBV5-6 and TRBJ2-3; TRBD1 might be the D (5 bases). The V gene's germline CDR1 is SGHDT and CDR2 YYEEEE. The germline V and J ends were trimmed by 1 base and 1 base, with 10 bases remaining between them. This CDR3 comprises 15 residues. The CDR3 here is CASSLMDTRTDTQYF. The CDR3 bases are TGTGCCAGCAGCTTGATGGACACACGCACAGATACGCAGTATTTT.

The chain uses TRBV6-5 and TRBJ2-7; TRBD1 matches at 10 bases. The CDR3 runs 14 residues. With 5 bases clipped from V and 4 bases from J, the junction kept 5 bases outside the gene matches. Germline CDR1 reads MNHEY; CDR2 reads SVGAGI. This chain's CDR3 is CASSPGQGRYEQYF. For the CDR3, the DNA is TGTGCCAGCAGTCCGGGACAGGGGAGATACGAGCAGTACTTC.

The gene calls are TRBV29-1 and TRBJ1-1; D ambiguous. Trimming took off 2 bases at V and 1 base at J, with 8 bases between the two ends. The CDR3 runs to 13 residues. Per the germline V gene, CDR1 is SQVTM and CDR2 is ANQGSEA. The CDR3 region has the DNA TGCAGCGTTGAATGGGCCAAGAACACTGAAGCTTTCTTT. Protein sequence: CSVEWAKNTEAFF.

The rearrangement joins TRBV7-9 to TRBJ1-1; D might be TRBD1 (5 bases). The CDR3 contains 14 residues. V was pared by 1 base and J by 6 bases, with 12 bases between. Germline V lookup: CDR1 SEHNR, CDR2 FQNEAQ (reference sequence). CDR3 sequence (DNA): TGTGCCAGCAGCTTAGAAGGGGTGTTGGCTGAAGCTTTCTTT. This encodes CASSLEGVLAEAFF.

The chain links TRBV6-4 to TRBJ2-2, with 8 bases lining up with TRBD1. CDR3 length equals 15 residues. J lost 5 bases, V lost 3 bases, and 5 bases had no gene match. Germline CDR1 reads MRHNA; CDR2 reads SNTAGT. The CDR3 DNA reads TGTGCCAGCAGTGAGGCAACAGGGGGGACCGGGGAGCTGTTTTTT. Translation gives CASSEATGGTGELFF.

The genes are TRBV5-6 and TRBJ1-1; the D gene is possibly TRBD1 (5 bases). Trimming removed 2 bases from V and 3 bases from J, with 8 bases in between. The V gene's germline CDR1 is SGHDT and CDR2 YYEEEE. CDR3 length: 13 residues. This CDR3 reads CASSLDRYTEAFF. The CDR3 nucleotides read TGTGCCAGCAGCTTAGACAGATACACTGAAGCTTTCTTT.

The chain couples TRBV28 to TRBJ2-7, with TRBD2 identical over 9 bases. The CDR3 is 18 residues long. The germline gives CDR1 MDHEN, CDR2 SYDVKM. J lost 2 bases, V lost 2 bases, and 13 bases had no gene match. This CDR3 reads CASSLIGVERGATYEQYF. The CDR3 DNA reads TGTGCCAGCAGTTTAATAGGGGTTGAGCGGGGGGCAACCTACGAGCAGTACTTC.

This chain connects TRBV5-6 to TRBJ1-3, with 7 bases that match TRBD1. Germline V gives CDR1 SGHDT, CDR2 YYEEEE. The CDR3 is made up of 17 amino acids. Trimming cost V 3 bases and J 0 bases; bases outside gene matches: 9. CDR3 protein: CASSYQGQVSSGNTIYF. The DNA of the CDR3 is TGTGCCAGCAGCTATCAAGGACAGGTTAGCTCTGGAAACACCATATATTTT.

The chain employs TRBV9 and TRBJ1-5, with D unclear. Germline assignment: CDR1 SGDLS and CDR2 YYNGEE. The V end was cut by 0 bases, the J end by 5 bases, with 12 bases between. This CDR3 spans 15 amino acids. CDR3 loop: CASSVGADPDQPQHF. In DNA, the CDR3 is TGTGCCAGCAGCGTAGGGGCAGACCCTGATCAGCCCCAGCATTTT.

This clone came up a few times. The chain recombines TRBV20-1 with TRBJ2-5; maybe TRBD1 (5 bases). The CDR3 loop spans 14 amino acids. The V gene lost 3 bases and the J gene lost 2 bases, with 13 bases spanning the gap. Germline-derived CDR1 and CDR2 are DFQATT and SNEGSKA (reference sequence). The CDR3 region is CSASPQGRQETQYF. CDR3 sequence (DNA): TGCAGTGCTAGTCCGCAGGGTAGGCAAGAGACCCAGTACTTC.

The chain joins TRBV19 to TRBJ2-2, with TRBD1 identical over 8 bases. The germline V gene encodes CDR1 LNHDA and CDR2 SQIVND (reference sequence). V shed 9 bases, J shed 1 base, and the junction held 7 bases outside the gene matches. CDR3 length equals 15 residues. CDR3 region: CASRQGALNTGELFF. The CDR3 coding sequence is TGTGCCAGCCGGCAGGGGGCTCTGAACACCGGGGAGCTGTTTTTT.

The chain couples TRBV5-1 to TRBJ2-7; 9 bases fit TRBD2. CDR1 is SGHRS, CDR2 YFSETQ, per germline. After removal of 0 bases from V and 2 bases from J, the junction contained 3 bases not matched to a gene. This CDR3 contains 15 residues. In nucleotides, the CDR3 is TGCGCCAGCAGCTTGGTAGCGGGGGCGACCTACGAGCAGTACTTC. It codes for CASSLVAGATYEQYF.

The V gene is TRBV24-1, the J gene TRBJ1-2, with D perhaps TRBD1 (5 bases). CDR3 size: 13 residues. V was cut by 1 base and J by 6 bases, with 8 bases left in between. Germline V gene data show CDR1 as KGHDR and CDR2 as SFDVKD. CDR3 nucleotides: TGTGCCACCAGTGATTTTTCAGGGAATGGCTACACCTTC. Residues: CATSDFSGNGYTF.

This clone came up a few times. The chain uses TRBV5-1 and TRBJ2-7; 9 bases map to TRBD1. CDR1 and CDR2 (germline): SGHRS, YFSETQ. V gave up 0 bases and J gave up 2 bases; unmatched junction bases: 6. The CDR3 consists of 16 residues. CDR3 DNA: TGCGCCAGCAGCTTGGTAGGGACAGGGCCTACCTACGAGCAGTACGTC. Translating it yields CASSLVGTGPTYEQYV.

The chain uses TRBV11-2 and TRBJ1-1; 10 nucleotides match TRBD1. CDR1 and CDR2 from the germline V gene are SGHAT and FQNNGV. The ends lost 4 bases at V and 3 bases at J; junction bases unmatched: 8. The CDR3 loop spans 16 amino acids. The CDR3 nucleotides are TGTGCCAGCAGCTCAGACCGACAGGGGGCTTACACTGAAGCTTTCTTT. It is translated as CASSSDRQGAYTEAFF.